Below, 29 T cell receptor beta chains from the same sample are listed, as sequenced in a study of T cells in Graves' hyperthyroidism and ophthalmopathy. Researchers amplified the TCR beta CDR3 regions from RNA transcripts. When the TCR CDR3 underwent first-round RT-PCR, the HTBI primer set was used. TCRdb processed the multiplex PCR reads anew with MiXCR; each CDR3 protein has one entry. The sample includes 500,000 or so distinct CDR3 sequences, more than 15% of them seen just once. Specimen: blood. The receptors stem from a woman in her thirties with Graves' ophthalmopathy.

This clonotype was counted at least ten times. The V call is TRBV28, the J call TRBJ1-1, with D unresolved. CDR1 and CDR2 from the germline V gene are MDHEN and SYDVKM. Trimming stripped 5 bases from V and 5 bases from J, with 18 bases between. This CDR3 region has 15 residues. CDR3 loop: CASSPGDRRGTEAFF. In nucleotides, the CDR3 is TGTGCCAGCAGTCCCGGGGATAGGCGGGGAACTGAAGCTTTCTTT. The variable domain in full, completed from reference TRBV28 and TRBJ1-1, reads DVKVTQSSRYLVKRTGEKVFLECVQDMDHENMFWYRQDPGLGLRLIYFSYDVKMKEKGDIPEGYSVSREKKERFSLILESASTNQTSMYLCASSPGDRRGTEAFFGQGTRLTVV.

This clonotype turned up a few times. The rearrangement links TRBV9 to TRBJ2-1; tentatively, D is TRBD2 (6 bases). Trimming pared 1 base from V and 0 bases from J, leaving 14 bases between. Germline V gene lookup returns CDR1 SGDLS and CDR2 YYNGEE. This CDR3 spans 17 amino acids. The CDR3 loop is CASSVYRDLLSYNEQFF. The CDR3 coding sequence is TGTGCCAGCAGCGTATACCGGGACTTACTCTCCTACAATGAGCAGTTCTTC.

This clonotype was counted a few times. V gene TRBV7-3 combines with J gene TRBJ1-4, with D possibly matching TRBD1 (5 bases). CDR1 and CDR2 (germline): SGHTA, FQGTGA. The CDR3 totals 15 residues. Trimming removed 4 bases from V and 2 bases from J, with 11 bases in between. The CDR3 region is CASSYQGGTNEKLFF. The DNA for the CDR3 is TGTGCCAGCAGCTACCAGGGTGGCACTAATGAAAAACTGTTTTTT.

The V gene is TRBV27, the J gene TRBJ1-5, with D perhaps matching TRBD1 (6 bases). CDR1 is MNHEY and CDR2 is SMNVEV in the germline V gene (reference sequence). Trimming removed 2 bases from V and 6 bases from J, with 8 bases in between. The CDR3 covers 13 residues. CDR3 amino acids: CASSLGRGQPQHF. CDR3 nucleotide sequence: TGTGCCAGCAGTTTAGGCAGGGGTCAGCCCCAGCATTTT.

This clonotype was observed a few times. This chain links TRBV4-1 with TRBJ1-2; 11 nucleotides agree with TRBD1. Germline CDR1 MGHRA, CDR2 YSYEKL. This CDR3 has 14 residues. The V and J ends lost 6 bases and 6 bases, in that order; junction bases with no gene match: 6. CDR3 residues: CASRWPGQGDGYTF. DNA of the CDR3: TGCGCCAGCAGATGGCCGGGACAGGGGGATGGCTACACCTTC.

The rearrangement uses TRBV4-1 and TRBJ2-1, with D tentatively TRBD2 (5 bases). The ends were cut back, 8 bases at V and 4 bases at J, with 18 bases in the middle. This CDR3 region has 15 residues. CDR1 and CDR2 (germline): MGHRA, YSYEKL. DNA for the CDR3: TGCGCCAGCCAAGCAGGACTCTTTCCTTACAATGAGCAGTTCTTC. Translated, it gives CASQAGLFPYNEQFF.

This clonotype has at least ten counts. This chain uses TRBV7-8 with TRBJ1-5, with D perhaps matching TRBD1 (5 bases). The CDR3 has 17 amino acids. The V and J ends lost 3 bases and 6 bases respectively, with 21 bases between them. Germline V CDR1 and CDR2: SGHVS, FQNEAQ. The CDR3 here is CASSLRATGGVGQPQHF. DNA of the CDR3: TGTGCCAGCAGCTTGAGGGCCACAGGAGGGGTAGGTCAGCCCCAGCATTTT.

Ten or more counts support this clonotype. The chain has TRBV18 and TRBJ2-7, with 9 bases aligning to TRBD1. The V segment lost 4 bases and the J segment 5 bases; nucleotides outside the gene matches: 9. The CDR3 consists of 15 residues. Germline assignment: CDR1 KGHSH and CDR2 LQKENI. CDR3 loop: CASSRPGTGIDEQYF. The CDR3 nucleotides are TGTGCCAGCTCACGACCCGGGACAGGGATAGACGAGCAGTACTTC.

The table lists this clonotype with many counts. The chain employs TRBV7-2 and TRBJ2-3; TRBD2 agrees at 9 bases. The CDR3 contains 17 residues. Germline CDR1 reads SGHTA; CDR2 reads FQGNSA. V was pared by 2 bases and J by 7 bases, with 13 bases of the junction left unmatched. The CDR3 is CASSLIGGRASPNTQYF. The CDR3, as DNA: TGTGCCAGCAGCTTAATAGGCGGGAGGGCCTCTCCGAATACGCAGTATTTT.

As regards this clonotype: A much larger clone lies a single base off, so this may be a read error. The CDR3: CVSSFLAGTYEQYF. For the CDR3, the DNA is TGTGTCAGCAGCTTCCTAGCGGGAACCTACGAGCAGTACTTC. The V call is TRBV5-6, the J call TRBJ2-7; 9 bases fit TRBD2. Germline V gives CDR1 SGHDT, CDR2 YYEEEE. The CDR3 contains 14 residues.

This clonotype was observed at least ten times. This chain links TRBV19 with TRBJ2-3, with D perhaps TRBD1 (6 bases). In germline, CDR1 is LNHDA, CDR2 SQIVND (reference sequence). V was pared by 5 bases and J by 1 base, with 13 bases between. The CDR3 runs to 15 residues. This CDR3 reads CASSVGQPRTDTQYF. Here the CDR3 DNA reads TGTGCCAGTAGTGTCGGACAGCCCCGCACAGATACGCAGTATTTT.

This clonotype was seen only a few times. The rearrangement uses TRBV12-3 or TRBV12-4 and TRBJ2-2; tentatively, D is TRBD2 (6 bases). The CDR3 contains 13 residues. Trimming removed 5 bases at V and 7 bases at J, with 11 bases between. The CDR3 reads CASSTRGGGELFF. CDR3 DNA: TGTGCCAGCAGTACCCGGGGAGGCGGGGAGCTGTTTTTT.

This clonotype has more than one count but fewer than ten. This CDR3 is CSAPRPGTSPREQYF. The CDR3 DNA follows: TGCAGTGCTCCTAGACCCGGGACTAGCCCTCGTGAGCAGTACTTC. The gene calls are TRBV20-1 and TRBJ2-7, with TRBD2 identical over 9 bases. CDR1 and CDR2 from the germline V gene are DFQATT and SNEGSKA (reference sequence). The CDR3 loop spans 15 amino acids. J lost 7 bases, V lost 5 bases, and 15 bases had no gene match.

This clonotype has only a few counts. The CDR3 protein is CASSPRDGSSDIQYF. Written as DNA, the CDR3 is TGTGCCAGCAGCCCGCGGGACGGTAGCTCCGACATTCAGTACTTC. V gene TRBV7-8 combines with J gene TRBJ2-4, with D possibly TRBD2 on 6 matching bases. CDR1 is SGHVS, CDR2 FQNEAQ, per germline. The CDR3 loop spans 15 amino acids. V was clipped by 5 bases and J by 8 bases, with 19 bases between them.

This chain links TRBV27 with TRBJ2-7; a weak D match, TRBD2 (5 bases). The germline gives CDR1 MNHEY, CDR2 SMNVEV (reference sequence). CDR3 length equals 15 residues. V was trimmed by 5 bases and J by 1 base, leaving 15 bases between them. This CDR3 reads CASSPGLKGSYEQYF. CDR3 bases: TGTGCCAGCAGTCCCGGACTTAAGGGATCCTACGAGCAGTACTTC.

This clonotype was counted ten times or more. This chain joins TRBV11-2 and TRBJ1-1; 9 bases are a match to TRBD1. The CDR3 extends over 13 amino acids. CDR1 and CDR2 from the germline V gene are SGHAT and FQNNGV. Unmatched junction bases numbered 4, after V lost 5 bases and J lost 6 bases. CDR3: CASSRDRVSEAFF. The CDR3 DNA follows: TGTGCCAGCAGCCGGGACAGGGTGTCTGAAGCTTTCTTT.

The chain recombines TRBV28 with TRBJ2-7; unclear D gene. CDR3 length equals 15 residues. Germline assignment: CDR1 MDHEN and CDR2 SYDVKM. V lost 6 bases to trimming and J lost 3 bases, with 18 bases between them. The CDR3 reads CASSQGQTTLYEQYF. The CDR3, as DNA: TGTGCCAGCAGCCAAGGGCAAACAACCCTCTACGAGCAGTACTTC.

In this sample, this clonotype turned up a few times. The chain is built from TRBV9 and TRBJ2-5; 8 nucleotides line up with TRBD2. The CDR3 totals 14 residues. The germline V gene encodes CDR1 SGDLS and CDR2 YYNGEE. V lost 2 bases to trimming and J lost 1 base; unmatched junction nucleotides: 1. Here the CDR3 reads CASSVTSGQETQYF. CDR3 DNA sequence: TGTGCCAGCAGCGTCACTAGCGGCCAAGAGACCCAGTACTTC.

This clonotype has ten or more counts. This sequence joins TRBV6-1 and TRBJ1-2; 7 bases are shared with TRBD1. The J segment lost 6 bases and the V segment lost 8 bases, leaving 6 bases of the junction unmatched. The V gene's germline CDR1 is MNHNS and CDR2 SASEGT. The CDR3 sequence is 12 residues long. CDR3 DNA sequence: TGTGCCAGCCTTACAGGGGACCATGGCTACACCTTC. Translated, it gives CASLTGDHGYTF.

This clonotype has ten or more counts. This chain joins TRBV11-3 and TRBJ2-3, with D possibly called TRBD1 or TRBD2 (5 bases each). CDR3 size: 13 residues. V lost 2 bases, J lost 6 bases, and 9 bases lay in between. Germline V gene lookup returns CDR1 SGHNT and CDR2 YENEEA. The CDR3 spells CASSLNGADTQYF. The CDR3, as DNA: TGTGCCAGCAGCTTAAACGGGGCGGATACGCAGTATTTT.

This clonotype was seen only a few times. A much larger clone differs from this one at a single base, so this may be a read error. This chain links TRBV6-9 with TRBJ2-7; D possibly corresponds to TRBD2 (6 bases). Germline V gene sequence: CDR1 MNHGY, CDR2 SVAAGI. The length of the CDR3 is 14 residues. The CDR3, as DNA: TGTGCCAGCGGTTACGGGGGTTCGGTCTACGAGCAGTACTTC. This codes for CASGYGGSVYEQYF.

The chain employs TRBV9 and TRBJ2-1, with 9 bases aligning to TRBD2. CDR3 length: 15 residues. Trimming at V came to 0 bases and at J to 8 bases, leaving 6 bases not matched to a gene. The V gene's germline CDR1 is SGDLS and CDR2 YYNGEE. CDR3 residues: CASSVVAGDTDEQFF. CDR3 DNA sequence: TGTGCCAGCAGCGTAGTAGCGGGAGATACGGATGAGCAGTTCTTC.

This clonotype has only a few counts. The chain links TRBV6-2 or TRBV6-3 to TRBJ1-4; 8 bases fit TRBD1. Germline trimming cut 4 bases from V and 6 bases from J; bases unmatched to any gene: 4. Per germline, CDR1 MNHEY and CDR2 SVGEGT. The CDR3 is made up of 14 amino acids. The CDR3 sequence: CASSWTGLHEKLFF. CDR3 bases: TGTGCCAGCAGTTGGACAGGGTTGCATGAAAAACTGTTTTTT.

The table lists this clonotype with a few counts. The CDR3 here is CASSYSWVYSSYEQYF. CDR3 bases: TGTGCCAGCAGTTACTCGTGGGTCTACAGCTCCTACGAGCAGTACTTC. This rearrangement joins TRBV6-2 or TRBV6-3 to TRBJ2-7; no clear D. The CDR3 has 16 residues. Trimming took 0 bases from V and 0 from J, leaving 12 bases between them. The V gene's germline CDR1 is MNHEY and CDR2 SVGEGT.

This chain uses TRBV7-9 with TRBJ1-4; 7 nucleotides match TRBD1. Trimming removed 5 bases from V and 6 bases from J; junction bases left unmatched: 9. The CDR3 spans 15 residues. Looked up from germline, CDR1 is SEHNR and CDR2 is FQNEAQ (reference sequence). The CDR3 DNA reads as TGTGCCAGCAGCCCCCACAAGGGGGCGGATGAAAAACTGTTTTTT. Its translation: CASSPHKGADEKLFF.

This clonotype was recorded at least ten times. This chain joins TRBV7-2 and TRBJ2-1; 11 bases are a match to TRBD2. In germline, CDR1 is SGHTA, CDR2 FQGNSA. There are 16 residues in the CDR3. V gave up 4 bases and J gave up 7 bases; unmatched junction bases: 9. The CDR3 nucleotides read TGTGCCAGCAGCTCTGTAGCGGGAGGGATAAGAAATGAGCAGTTCTTC. Its translation is CASSSVAGGIRNEQFF.

This clonotype was seen many times. The chain has TRBV11-2 and TRBJ2-3; tentatively, D is TRBD2 (6 bases). V lost 5 bases, J lost 0 bases, and 15 bases lay in between. The V gene's germline CDR1 is SGHAT and CDR2 FQNNGV. The CDR3 is 16 amino acids. The CDR3 here is CASSLRDGLSTDTQYF. The DNA of the CDR3 is TGTGCCAGCAGCCTGCGAGACGGACTAAGCACAGATACGCAGTATTTT.

This clonotype was recorded many times. The rearrangement links TRBV28 to TRBJ1-2; D is possibly TRBD1 (6 bases). The CDR3 loop spans 14 amino acids. Germline CDR1 and CDR2: MDHEN and SYDVKM. The ends were cut back, 2 bases at V and 4 bases at J, with 11 bases in the middle. DNA for the CDR3: TGTGCCAGCAGTTTAGAACAGGGTTCCTATGGCTACACCTTC. Amino acids: CASSLEQGSYGYTF.

This clonotype was recorded a few times. The V gene is TRBV9, the J gene TRBJ2-7; 12 nucleotides align to TRBD2. CDR3 size: 17 residues. Losses at the gene ends were 3 bases for V and 4 bases for J; bases not matched to a gene: 11. The V gene's germline CDR1 is SGDLS and CDR2 YYNGEE. CDR3 sequence reads: CASSANPSGRAPYEQYF. The CDR3 DNA reads as TGTGCCAGCAGCGCGAATCCTAGCGGGAGGGCCCCATACGAGCAGTACTTC. Using reference TRBV9 and TRBJ2-7 for the parts outside the CDR3, the full variable domain is DSGVTQTPKHLITATGQRVTLRCSPRSGDLSVYWYQQSLDQGLQFLIQYYNGEERAKGNILERFSAQQFPDLHSELNLSSLELGDSALYFCASSANPSGRAPYEQYFGPGTRLTVT.